This is a list of T cell receptor beta chains from one sample in a study of T cell repertoires in cytomegalovirus infection. These receptors are not linked to any known antigen. TCRdb fed the reads into MiXCR, producing one record per CDR3 protein. Of roughly 340,000 distinct CDR3 sequences in the sample, about 28% were seen once. The source was cultured PBMCs, collected from culture after CMV antigen stimulation. The receptors come from a human donor in good health (CMV status not recorded). Some clones in this sample may be carry-over from other donors' samples. CDR3s include the opening cysteine and the closing phenylalanine or tryptophan. A D gene is named only where the DNA matches it firmly. Clone size is shown for a subset of rows, as once, few, many or a class of expanded clone.

v_call: TRBV7-8; clone_size: .; cdr3_length: 13; j_call: TRBJ2-7; d_call: TRBD1; cdr3_nt: TGTGCCAGCAGCTTAGGACAGGGTCACGAGCAGTACTTC; cdr3_aa: CASSLGQGHEQYF
v_call: TRBV7-9; clone_size: .; cdr3_length: 17; j_call: TRBJ1-4; d_call: .; cdr3_nt: TGTGCCAGCAGCGGTCAAGGGTCTGGGATCACTAATGAAAAACTGTTTTTT; cdr3_aa: CASSGQGSGITNEKLFF
v_call: TRBV12-3/TRBV12-4; clone_size: many; cdr3_length: 12; j_call: TRBJ2-2; d_call: .; cdr3_nt: TGTGCCAGCAGCTTGGGCACCGGGGAGCTGTTTTTT; cdr3_aa: CASSLGTGELFF
v_call: TRBV10-3; clone_size: .; cdr3_length: 13; j_call: TRBJ2-5; d_call: .; cdr3_nt: TGTGCCATCAGTGGACTAGGGCAAGAGACCCAGTACTTC; cdr3_aa: CAISGLGQETQYF
v_call: TRBV7-3; clone_size: few; cdr3_length: 16; j_call: TRBJ2-2; d_call: TRBD1; cdr3_nt: TGTGCCAGCAGCTCCCCCGGAGGACAGGACACCGGGGAGCTGTTTTTT; cdr3_aa: CASSSPGGQDTGELFF
v_call: TRBV5-1; clone_size: .; cdr3_length: 14; j_call: TRBJ2-7; d_call: TRBD1; cdr3_nt: TGCGCCAGCAGCTTAGTTGGGACAGGAGCAGAGCAGTACTTC; cdr3_aa: CASSLVGTGAEQYF
v_call: TRBV20-1; clone_size: .; cdr3_length: 12; j_call: TRBJ1-2; d_call: TRBD1; cdr3_nt: TGCAGTGCCCCCACAGGGGGCTCTGGCTACACCTTC; cdr3_aa: CSAPTGGSGYTF
v_call: TRBV15; clone_size: many; cdr3_length: 15; j_call: TRBJ2-5; d_call: TRBD1; cdr3_nt: TGTGCCACCAGCAGTGTACAGGGGTTATTGGGGACCCAGTACTTC; cdr3_aa: CATSSVQGLLGTQYF
v_call: TRBV12-3/TRBV12-4; clone_size: few; cdr3_length: 14; j_call: TRBJ1-5; d_call: .; cdr3_nt: TGTGCCAGCAGTTTAGGCCAGGGGTTAGGGGCCCAGCATTTT; cdr3_aa: CASSLGQGLGAQHF
v_call: TRBV10-3; clone_size: .; cdr3_length: 15; j_call: TRBJ1-1; d_call: TRBD1; cdr3_nt: TGTGCCATCAGTGAGTCGGGGGACAGGACCTCTGAAGCTTTCTTT; cdr3_aa: CAISESGDRTSEAFF
v_call: TRBV19; clone_size: few; cdr3_length: 16; j_call: TRBJ1-2; d_call: TRBD1; cdr3_nt: TGTGCCAGTAGTAGGGGACAGACGCCTTCCACTTATGGCTACACCTTC; cdr3_aa: CASSRGQTPSTYGYTF
v_call: TRBV12-3/TRBV12-4; clone_size: .; cdr3_length: 16; j_call: TRBJ1-6; d_call: .; cdr3_nt: TGTGCCAGCAGTTTTAGGGCAAGTTCCTATAATTCACCCCTCCACTTT; cdr3_aa: CASSFRASSYNSPLHF
v_call: TRBV5-1; clone_size: .; cdr3_length: 19; j_call: TRBJ1-1; d_call: TRBD1; cdr3_nt: TGCGCCAGCAGCTTTGGATTAAGGACAGGGGCAGGAATGAACACTGAAGCTTTCTTT; cdr3_aa: CASSFGLRTGAGMNTEAFF
v_call: TRBV19; clone_size: .; cdr3_length: 15; j_call: TRBJ1-5; d_call: .; cdr3_nt: TGTGCCAGTAGCCTGGGGCTAGGGAGCAATCAGCCCCAGCATTTT; cdr3_aa: CASSLGLGSNQPQHF
v_call: TRBV20-1; clone_size: .; cdr3_length: 18; j_call: TRBJ2-3; d_call: .; cdr3_nt: TGCAGTGCTAGCGACACCTTTTTATCCAGCGGTTTCACAGATACGCAGTATTTT; cdr3_aa: CSASDTFLSSGFTDTQYF
v_call: TRBV6-2/TRBV6-3; clone_size: few; cdr3_length: 14; j_call: TRBJ1-1; d_call: .; cdr3_nt: TGTGCCAGCACTTACGACAGGTTCGGCACTGAAGCTTTCTTT; cdr3_aa: CASTYDRFGTEAFF
v_call: TRBV7-2; clone_size: many; cdr3_length: 14; j_call: TRBJ2-1; d_call: .; cdr3_nt: TGTGCCAGCAGCTCGGGACCCGGGGGCAATGAGCAGTTCTTC; cdr3_aa: CASSSGPGGNEQFF
v_call: TRBV10-2; clone_size: once; cdr3_length: 14; j_call: TRBJ2-7; d_call: TRBD2; cdr3_nt: TGCGCCAGCAGGCATACCGGGACTAGCTACGAGCAGTACTTC; cdr3_aa: CASRHTGTSYEQYF
v_call: TRBV12-3/TRBV12-4; clone_size: .; cdr3_length: 14; j_call: TRBJ1-2; d_call: .; cdr3_nt: TGTGCCAGCTCCCGACTGAGAGCTAACTATGGCTACACCTTC; cdr3_aa: CASSRLRANYGYTF
v_call: TRBV28; clone_size: .; cdr3_length: 14; j_call: TRBJ1-3; d_call: TRBD1; cdr3_nt: TGTGCCAGCAGACCAGGACAGGGTGGAAACACCATATATTTT; cdr3_aa: CASRPGQGGNTIYF
v_call: TRBV7-9; clone_size: few; cdr3_length: 18; j_call: TRBJ1-1; d_call: .; cdr3_nt: TGTGCCAGCAGCTTAGCCGACCCACGGTCCATTTTGAACACTGAAGCTTTCTTT; cdr3_aa: CASSLADPRSILNTEAFF
v_call: TRBV28; clone_size: .; cdr3_length: 16; j_call: TRBJ2-1; d_call: TRBD2; cdr3_nt: TGTGCCAGCAGCCCTAGCGGGAGGCAATCCTACAATGAGCAGTTCTTC; cdr3_aa: CASSPSGRQSYNEQFF